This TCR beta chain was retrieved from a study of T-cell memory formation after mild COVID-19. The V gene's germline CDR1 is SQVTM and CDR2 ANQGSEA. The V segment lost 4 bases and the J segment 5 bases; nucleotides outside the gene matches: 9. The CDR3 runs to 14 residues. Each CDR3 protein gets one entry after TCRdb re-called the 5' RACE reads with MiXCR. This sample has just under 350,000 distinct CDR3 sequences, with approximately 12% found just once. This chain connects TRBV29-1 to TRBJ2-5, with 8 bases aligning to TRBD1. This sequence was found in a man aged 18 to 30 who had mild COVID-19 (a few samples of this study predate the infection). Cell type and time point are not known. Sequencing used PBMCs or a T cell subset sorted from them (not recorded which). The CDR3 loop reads CSVVSGGSRETQYF. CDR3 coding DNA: TGCAGCGTTGTATCAGGGGGCTCTCGGGAGACCCAGTACTTC.